Each of the 14 T cell receptor beta chains below was sequenced from the same sample in a study of CD8 T cells in ankylosing spondylitis. Study-level points and caveats: It appeared that ankylosing spondylitis blood was characterized by a TCR beta motif of 8 or 9 highly homologous variants.

Antigen specificity for these receptors is unknown. TCRdb re-analysed the 5' RACE reads in MiXCR, keeping a single row per CDR3 protein. This sample has fewer than 500,000 distinct CDR3 sequences, with roughly 26% found just once. Input material: blood, either unsorted or a sorted T cell fraction (not recorded which). The receptor source for this set is a male donor with ankylosing spondylitis.

This clonotype was seen a handful of times. The chain uses TRBV29-1 and TRBJ1-1, with a possible D match to TRBD1 (5 bases). Germline CDR1 and CDR2: SQVTM and ANQGSEA. Deletions cut 6 bases from V and 4 bases from J, with 18 bases between. There are 14 residues in the CDR3. The CDR3: CSVRGVLLPTEAFF. The CDR3 nucleotides are TGCAGCGTAAGGGGCGTGCTTCTTCCCACTGAAGCTTTCTTT. The full variable domain, completed using reference TRBV29-1 and TRBJ1-1, is SAVISQKPSRDICQRGTSLTIQCQVDSQVTMMFWYRQQPGQSLTLIATANQGSEATYESGFVIDKFPISRPNLTFSTLTVSNMSPEDSSIYLCSVRGVLLPTEAFFGQGTRLTVV.

The chain links TRBV5-1 to TRBJ2-1; D call uncertain. Trimming took 2 bases from V and 4 from J, leaving 7 bases between them. This CDR3 is built from 13 residues. Germline assignment: CDR1 SGHRS and CDR2 YFSETQ. In nucleotides, the CDR3 is TGCGCCAGCAGCTTTACAGAGTACAATGAGCAGTTCTTC. Translating gives CASSFTEYNEQFF.

This clonotype was observed a few times. V and J are TRBV13 and TRBJ2-7; 8 bases fit TRBD2. Germline CDR1 and CDR2: PRHDT and FYEKMQ (reference sequence). The length of the CDR3 is 15 residues. Unmatched junction bases numbered 10, after V lost 4 bases and J lost 5 bases. The CDR3 bases are TGTGCCAGCAGCTACCACCGGGGGGGCAATGACGAGCAGTACTTC. It yields the protein CASSYHRGGNDEQYF.

The gene calls are TRBV5-1 and TRBJ2-1; D might be TRBD1 (5 bases). Trimming removed 4 bases at V and 0 bases at J, with 11 bases between. The CDR3 has 15 amino acids. Germline lookup yields CDR1 SGHRS and CDR2 YFSETQ. The CDR3 nucleotides read TGCGCCAGCAGCCGTCAGGGTACCTCCTACAATGAGCAGTTCTTC. As protein: CASSRQGTSYNEQFF.

This chain links TRBV3-1 with TRBJ2-1; TRBD2 matches 10 bases. The CDR3 is 17 amino acids. Germline loops: CDR1 LGHDT, CDR2 YNNKEL (reference sequence). V was clipped by 3 bases and J by 2 bases; unmatched bases: 7. The CDR3 sequence: CASSHPPGTSAYNEQFF. CDR3 bases: TGTGCCAGCAGCCACCCACCCGGGACTAGCGCCTACAATGAGCAGTTCTTC.

This clonotype was counted a few times. The chain has TRBV4-1 and TRBJ1-2, with TRBD1 matching over 10 bases. V shed 4 bases and J 4 bases; nucleotides not matched to a gene: 9. The CDR3 is 16 residues long. Germline V gene sequence: CDR1 MGHRA, CDR2 YSYEKL. The CDR3 DNA is TGCGCCAGCAGCCGCCCACCGGGACAGGGGATCTATGGCTACACCTTC. It specifies CASSRPPGQGIYGYTF.

This clonotype has just a few counts. The V call is TRBV5-1, the J call TRBJ2-1, with D perhaps matching TRBD1 or TRBD2 (5 bases each). CDR1 and CDR2 from the germline V gene are SGHRS and YFSETQ. Trimming stripped 6 bases from V and 7 bases from J, with 20 bases between. The CDR3 is 15 amino acids. CDR3 sequence: CASTRGGNLGNEQFF. The DNA of the CDR3 is TGCGCCAGCACCCGGGGCGGTAATTTGGGAAATGAGCAGTTCTTC.

A few counts support this clonotype. The chain is built from TRBV24-1 and TRBJ1-5, with D perhaps matching TRBD1 (6 bases). Looked up from germline, CDR1 is KGHDR and CDR2 is SFDVKD. The CDR3 covers 16 residues. Trimming left V 3 bases short and J 2 bases short, with 13 bases between. For the CDR3, the DNA is TGTGCCACCAGTGATCCAGGGGCAGGGCGCAATCAGCCCCAGCATTTT. This translates into CATSDPGAGRNQPQHF.

This chain uses TRBV27 with TRBJ1-1; perhaps TRBD1 as D (5 bases). The CDR3 is made up of 15 amino acids. Germline V lookup: CDR1 MNHEY, CDR2 SMNVEV (reference sequence). V shed 10 bases and J shed 0 bases, with 18 bases lying between them. CDR3 amino acids: CATSHGDGLNTEAFF. CDR3 in DNA: TGTGCCACGTCTCATGGGGACGGATTGAACACTGAAGCTTTCTTT.

The chain uses TRBV5-1 and TRBJ2-2, with TRBD1 matching 7 bases. This CDR3 is built from 17 residues. Germline V gene data show CDR1 as SGHRS and CDR2 as YFSETQ. V lost 4 bases to trimming and J lost 5 bases; unmatched junction nucleotides: 14. The CDR3 protein is CASSPYPGGVTTGELFF. CDR3 nucleotides: TGCGCCAGCAGCCCCTACCCAGGGGGAGTAACAACCGGGGAGCTGTTTTTT.

CDR3 sequence: CASSQELAGGLGYNEQFF. The CDR3 DNA sequence: TGTGCCAGCAGCCAAGAACTAGCGGGAGGTCTTGGTTACAATGAGCAGTTCTTC. The chain couples TRBV3-1 to TRBJ2-1; 12 bases are shared with TRBD2. V dropped 0 bases and J dropped 4; count of bases not matched to a gene: 7. The CDR3 length is 18 residues. Germline V gene lookup returns CDR1 LGHDT and CDR2 YNNKEL (reference sequence).

This chain joins TRBV15 and TRBJ1-5, with D possibly being TRBD1 (6 bases). Looked up from germline, CDR1 is LNHNV and CDR2 is YYDKDF (reference sequence). The CDR3 totals 15 residues. Trimming stripped 2 bases from V and 8 bases from J, with 16 bases between. The CDR3 coding sequence is TGTGCCACCAGCAGACGACAGGCGAGTCAGGAGCCCCAGCATTTT. Translation gives CATSRRQASQEPQHF. The full variable domain, with the rest looked up from reference TRBV15 and TRBJ1-5, is DAMVIQNPRYQVTQFGKPVTLSCSQTLNHNVMYWYQQKSSQAPKLLFHYYDKDFNNEADTPDNFQSRRPNTSFCFLDIRSPGLGDTAMYLCATSRRQASQEPQHFGDGTRLSIL.

The chain employs TRBV20-1 and TRBJ1-4; weak D call: TRBD1 (5 bases). Germline V gene lookup returns CDR1 DFQATT and CDR2 SNEGSKA (reference sequence). The CDR3 is 13 residues long. The ends were cut back, 5 bases at V and 8 bases at J, with 15 bases in the middle. The CDR3 bases are TGCAGTGCTGGGGAAGGGACGGGCGAAAAACTGTTTTTT. Encoded protein: CSAGEGTGEKLFF.

This clonotype was seen more than once but under ten times. The rearrangement uses TRBV29-1 and TRBJ1-1; D is unresolved. Germline V gives CDR1 SQVTM, CDR2 ANQGSEA. This CDR3 region has 12 residues. V shed 5 bases and J shed 11 bases, with 18 bases lying between them. The CDR3 bases are TGCAGCGTTCAAGGATCAGACGAGGTGGCTTTCTTT. Translating gives CSVQGSDEVAFF.